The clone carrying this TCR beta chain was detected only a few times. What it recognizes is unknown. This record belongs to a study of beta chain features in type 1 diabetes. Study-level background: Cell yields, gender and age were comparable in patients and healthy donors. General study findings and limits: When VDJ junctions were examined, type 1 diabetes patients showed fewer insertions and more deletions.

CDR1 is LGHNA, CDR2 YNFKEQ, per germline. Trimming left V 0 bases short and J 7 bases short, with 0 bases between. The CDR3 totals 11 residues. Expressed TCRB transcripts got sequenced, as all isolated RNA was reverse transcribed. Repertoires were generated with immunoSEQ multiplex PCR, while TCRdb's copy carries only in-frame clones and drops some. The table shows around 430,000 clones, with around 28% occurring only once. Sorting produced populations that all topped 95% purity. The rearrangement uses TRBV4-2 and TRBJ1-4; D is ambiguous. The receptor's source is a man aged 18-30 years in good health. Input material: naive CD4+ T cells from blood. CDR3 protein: CASSQDEKLFF. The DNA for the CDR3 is TGTGCCAGCAGCCAAGATGAAAAACTGTTTTTT.